Listed here are 5 T cell receptor beta chains from one sample, sequenced in a study of T-cell reconstitution after alpha-beta-depleted transplantation in children. Unique molecular identifiers tagged the TCRbeta library. TCRdb passed the PCR reads through MiXCR, listing each CDR3 protein once. The sample yields some 460,000 distinct CDR3 sequences, 15% to 20% seen once. Here the sequenced sample was PBMCs, mostly from graft donor cells, taken 360 days after TCRalphabeta/CD19-depleted stem cell transplant. These TCRs come from a boy in the first two years of life who had a stem cell transplant for Wiskott-Aldrich syndrome, so the T cells may come from the graft donor.

The chain has TRBV6-5 and TRBJ2-7; D is unclear. This CDR3 comprises 14 residues. Germline CDR1 MNHEY, CDR2 SVGAGI. Between the trimmed V and J ends, which lost 0 bases and 1 base, there was a span of 7 bases. CDR3 residues: CASSYSSPSYEQYF. In DNA form, the CDR3 reads TGTGCCAGCAGTTACTCGAGCCCATCCTACGAGCAGTACTTC.

This clonotype appeared a few times. The V and J genes are TRBV10-2 and TRBJ2-5, with 9 bases matching TRBD1. Germline V gene data show CDR1 as WSHSY and CDR2 as SAAADI. The CDR3 sequence is 14 residues long. Losses at the gene ends were 5 bases for V and 3 bases for J; bases not matched to a gene: 4. The CDR3 reads CASSRTGVEETQYF. The CDR3 region has the DNA TGCGCCAGCAGTCGGACAGGGGTAGAAGAGACCCAGTACTTC.

This sequence joins TRBV6-1 and TRBJ1-4; 9 nucleotides match TRBD1. The germline CDR1 and CDR2 sequences are MNHNS and SASEGT. The junction had 4 bases not matched to a gene; V was cut back by 6 bases and J by 5 bases. The CDR3 loop spans 14 amino acids. The CDR3 region is CASRTGTGNEKLFF. DNA of the CDR3: TGTGCCAGCAGGACCGGGACAGGGAATGAAAAACTGTTTTTT.

Only one count was recorded for this clonotype. The rearrangement uses TRBV30 and TRBJ2-7; the D is unclear. Trimming removed 0 bases at V and 7 bases at J, with 10 bases between. Germline values: CDR1 GTSNPN, CDR2 SVGIG (reference sequence). This CDR3 is 12 amino acids long. CDR3 in DNA: TGTGCCTGGAGTGTACAAGGTTGGGAGCAGTACTTC. The encoded protein is CAWSVQGWEQYF.

The sample holds a few counts of this clonotype. The chain has TRBV7-9 and TRBJ2-7; tentative D call: TRBD1 (7 bases). This CDR3 has 16 residues. Germline V gene lookup returns CDR1 SEHNR and CDR2 FQNEAQ (reference sequence). Trimming removed 5 bases at V and 1 base at J, with 18 bases between. CDR3 amino acids: CASSGGSTGWSYEQYF. Written as DNA, the CDR3 is TGTGCCAGCAGCGGAGGGTCGACAGGGTGGTCCTACGAGCAGTACTTC. The complete variable domain, with remaining parts taken from reference TRBV7-9 and TRBJ2-7, reads DTGVSQNPRHKITKRGQNVTFRCDPISEHNRLYWYRQTLGQGPEFLTYFQNEAQLEKSRLLSDRFSAERPKGSFSTLEIQRTEQGDSAMYLCASSGGSTGWSYEQYFGPGTRLTVT.